Listed below are T cell receptor beta chains from one sample, sequenced in a study of blood T cell repertoires in COVID-19. TCRdb keeps only in-frame clones here, not all; method: immunoSEQ multiplex PCR. The repertoire holds 50,000 to 70,000 clones, with around 81% as singletons. The sequenced sample consisted of peripheral blood. The receptors were gathered from a man at least 80 years old with COVID-19, enrolled during active disease. Each CDR3 is given with its conserved first and last residue. A D gene is named only where the DNA matches it firmly. Clone size, where shown, is once, few, many, or a class for clones that have expanded.

TRBJ2-1	TRBD2	once	TRBV10-2	CASSVPGLAGPEQFF	TGCGCCAGCAGTGTGCCGGGACTAGCGGGGCCAGAGCAGTTCTTC
TRBJ2-7	TRBD1	.	TRBV6-6	CASRPGQGYEQYF	TGTGCCAGCAGGCCGGGACAGGGATACGAGCAGTACTTC
TRBJ2-4	.	once	TRBV2	CASSDGRSRDIQYF	TGTGCCAGCAGTGATGGCCGGTCGAGGGACATTCAGTACTTC
TRBJ1-2	TRBD1	.	TRBV18	CASSPTAQGGLGIVYGYTF	TGTGCCAGCTCCCCCACAGCGCAAGGGGGCCTCGGTATAGTCTATGGCTACACCTTC
TRBJ2-3	TRBD2	few	TRBV14	CASSQGLAGTDTQYF	TGTGCCAGCAGCCAGGGACTAGCGGGCACAGATACGCAGTATTTT
TRBJ1-1	.	.	TRBV9	CASSVQGSSTTEAFF	TGTGCCAGCAGCGTCCAGGGGAGTTCCACCACTGAAGCTTTCTTT
TRBJ1-5	TRBD1	once	TRBV7-9	CASSAGGTANQPQHF	TGTGCCAGCAGCGCAGGGGGGACAGCTAATCAGCCCCAGCATTTT
TRBJ2-5	TRBD2	.	TRBV14	CASSRLAGGVKTQYF	TGTGCCAGCAGCAGACTAGCGGGAGGAGTTAAGACCCAGTACTTC
TRBJ2-7	.	.	TRBV20-1	CSASTPPGIHEQYF	TGCAGTGCTAGTACCCCCCCCGGGATCCACGAGCAGTACTTC
TRBJ2-3	.	.	TRBV4-3	CASSQGRGRGDTQYF	TGCGCCAGCAGCCAAGGTCGAGGGAGGGGGGATACGCAGTATTTT
TRBJ2-5	.	.	TRBV10-1	CASRAGSGGTQYF	TGCGCCAGCAGGGCAGGGTCCGGGGGGACCCAGTACTTC
TRBJ2-7	.	.	TRBV12-3/TRBV12-4	CASSLGAYEQYF	TGTGCCAGCAGTTTGGGAGCATACGAGCAGTACTTC
TRBJ1-4	.	.	TRBV10-3	CAIGQLEGEKLFF	TGTGCCATCGGGCAACTGGAGGGTGAAAAACTGTTTTTT
TRBJ2-2	TRBD2	.	TRBV4-3	CASSQEVAGENTGELFF	TGCGCCAGCAGCCAAGAAGTAGCGGGAGAGAACACCGGGGAGCTGTTTTTT
TRBJ1-1	TRBD1	.	TRBV5-1	CASSPPGQGNTEAFF	TGCGCCAGCAGCCCCCCGGGACAGGGCAACACTGAAGCTTTCTTT
TRBJ1-5	.	.	TRBV24-1	CASGGGSNQPQHF	TGTGCCAGCGGCGGGGGTAGCAATCAGCCCCAGCATTTT
TRBJ1-1	.	.	TRBV14	CASSQSVTGTEAFF	TGTGCCAGCAGCCAATCCGTAACAGGCACTGAAGCTTTCTTT
TRBJ1-2	TRBD1	.	TRBV5-6	CASSLVGQGAYGYTF	TGTGCCAGCAGCTTGGTCGGACAGGGGGCCTATGGCTACACCTTC
TRBJ2-1	.	.	TRBV9	CASSVAPSIEGEQFF	TGTGCCAGCAGCGTAGCCCCCTCTATCGAGGGTGAGCAGTTCTTC
TRBJ2-1	.	.	TRBV5-1	CASSPDRSSYGEQFF	TGCGCCAGCAGCCCCGATCGGAGTAGCTACGGTGAGCAGTTCTTC
TRBJ2-3	TRBD2	once	TRBV7-9	CASSPVGLAGTDTQYF	TGTGCCAGCAGCCCCGTCGGACTAGCGGGCACAGATACGCAGTATTTT
TRBJ1-5	.	.	TRBV7-8	CASSLAAGGGPQHF	TGTGCCAGCAGCTTAGCGGCGGGCGGGGGGCCCCAGCATTTT
TRBJ2-7	.	.	TRBV28	CASIQQGAWPAYEQYF	TGTGCCAGCATCCAACAGGGCGCGTGGCCCGCCTACGAGCAGTACTTC
TRBJ2-7	TRBD2	.	TRBV10-3	CAISLGGTSGGWMAYEQYF	TGTGCCATCAGTCTAGGAGGGACTAGCGGGGGTTGGATGGCCTACGAGCAGTACTTC
TRBJ1-1	.	.	TRBV5-4	CASSGGGQFTEAFF	TGTGCCAGCAGTGGGGGGGGGCAGTTTACCGAAGCTTTCTTT
TRBJ1-1	.	once	TRBV28	CASRVQENTEAFF	TGTGCCAGCAGGGTACAAGAGAACACTGAAGCTTTCTTT
TRBJ2-3	.	.	TRBV7-9	CASSHRQEPTDTQYF	TGTGCCAGCAGCCACCGACAGGAGCCCACGGATACGCAGTATTTT
TRBJ1-1	.	.	TRBV2	CASRPTRDTEAFF	TGTGCCAGCCGACCAACACGGGACACTGAAGCTTTCTTT
TRBJ2-2	.	.	TRBV5-1	CASSFSGSLNTGELFF	TGCGCCAGCAGCTTTTCCGGGTCCTTGAACACCGGGGAGCTGTTTTTT
TRBJ2-2	.	.	TRBV11-2	CASSRGTRVNTGELFF	TGTGCCAGCAGCAGAGGGACAAGAGTCAACACCGGGGAGCTGTTTTTT
TRBJ1-5	.	few	TRBV9	CASSPRGGNQPQHF	TGTGCCAGCAGCCCCCGGGGGGGCAATCAGCCCCAGCATTTT
TRBJ2-2	.	once	TRBV2	CASTRVAANTGELFF	TGTGCCAGCACAAGGGTAGCGGCGAACACCGGGGAGCTGTTTTTT
TRBJ1-5	.	.	TRBV7-9	CASSQDRLQPQHF	TGTGCCAGCAGCCAAGATCGCCTACAGCCCCAGCATTTT
TRBJ1-1	.	few	TRBV18	CASSPNGNTEAFF	TGTGCCAGCTCACCTAACGGGAACACTGAAGCTTTCTTT
TRBJ2-3	TRBD2	.	TRBV7-9	CASSLVGGGLGDTQYF	TGTGCCAGCAGCTTAGTCGGGGGGGGCCTTGGAGATACGCAGTATTTT
TRBJ2-5	TRBD1	.	TRBV7-2	CASSFSAGTEETQYF	TGTGCCAGCAGCTTTTCTGCCGGGACAGAAGAGACCCAGTACTTC
TRBJ2-1	.	.	TRBV4-2	CASSQDLVSQGRYNEQFF	TGTGCCAGCAGCCAAGATCTTGTGTCCCAGGGGCGTTACAATGAGCAGTTCTTC